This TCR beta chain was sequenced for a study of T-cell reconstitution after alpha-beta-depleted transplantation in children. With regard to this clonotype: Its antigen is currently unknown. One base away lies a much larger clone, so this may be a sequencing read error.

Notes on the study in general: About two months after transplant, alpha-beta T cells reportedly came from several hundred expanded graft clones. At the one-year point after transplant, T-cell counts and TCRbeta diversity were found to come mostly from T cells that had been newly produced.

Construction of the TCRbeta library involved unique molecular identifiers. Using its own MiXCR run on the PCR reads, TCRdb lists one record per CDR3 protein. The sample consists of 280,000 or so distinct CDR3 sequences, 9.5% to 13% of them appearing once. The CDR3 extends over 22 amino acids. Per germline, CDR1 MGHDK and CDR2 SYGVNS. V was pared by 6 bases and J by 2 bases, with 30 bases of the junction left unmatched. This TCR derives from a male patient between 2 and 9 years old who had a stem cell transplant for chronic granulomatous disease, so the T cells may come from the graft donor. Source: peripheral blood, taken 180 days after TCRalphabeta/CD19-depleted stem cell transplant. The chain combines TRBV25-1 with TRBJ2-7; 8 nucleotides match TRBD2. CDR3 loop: CASSSIIKPGLVGVKGAYEQYF. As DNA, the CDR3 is TGTGCCAGCAGCTCCATAATTAAACCGGGACTAGTGGGAGTAAAGGGTGCCTACGAGCAGTACTTC.